Here is one T cell receptor beta chain with its context. Its antigen remains unidentified. Germline V gene lookup returns CDR1 SGHNT and CDR2 YYREEE (reference sequence). With 0 bases removed from V and 1 base from J, the gap between germline ends came to 18 bases. The CDR3 sequence is 18 residues long. These data belong to a study of shared clonotypes between healthy human individuals. Study conclusions and caveats: Naive subsets tended to show greater estimated richness than memory subsets. Apart from blood, nothing was sampled; tissue repertoires likely differ.

A split of CD4+ cells into CD45RA+ naive and CD45RA-negative memory subsets was performed. Using immunoSEQ multiplex PCR, the repertoire was profiled, and TCRdb retains in-frame clones only, with some absent. The table lists over 150,000 clones, 66% of them singletons. The rearrangement joins TRBV5-4 to TRBJ2-3, with D tentatively TRBD1 (6 bases). This receptor was taken from a man aged 25-45 years in good health. The sequencing input was memory CD4+ T cells sorted from blood. Subset described: CD45RA-negative fraction. This chain's CDR3 is CASSLGLQGNPGTDTQYF. CDR3 sequence (DNA): TGTGCCAGCAGCTTGGGTCTACAGGGAAATCCGGGCACAGATACGCAGTATTTT.